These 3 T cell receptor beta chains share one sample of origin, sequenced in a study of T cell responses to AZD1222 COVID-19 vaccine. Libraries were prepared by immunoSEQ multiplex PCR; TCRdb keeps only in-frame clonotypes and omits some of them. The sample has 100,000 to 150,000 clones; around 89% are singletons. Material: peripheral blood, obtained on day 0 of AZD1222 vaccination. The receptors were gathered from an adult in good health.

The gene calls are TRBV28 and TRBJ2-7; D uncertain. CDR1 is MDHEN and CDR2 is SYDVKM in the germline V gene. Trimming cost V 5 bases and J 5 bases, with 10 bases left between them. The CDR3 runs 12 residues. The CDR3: CASSPYINEQYF. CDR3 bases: TGTGCCAGCAGTCCCTACATCAACGAGCAGTACTTC. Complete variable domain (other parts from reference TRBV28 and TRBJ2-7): DVKVTQSSRYLVKRTGEKVFLECVQDMDHENMFWYRQDPGLGLRLIYFSYDVKMKEKGDIPEGYSVSREKKERFSLILESASTNQTSMYLCASSPYINEQYFGPGTRLTVT.

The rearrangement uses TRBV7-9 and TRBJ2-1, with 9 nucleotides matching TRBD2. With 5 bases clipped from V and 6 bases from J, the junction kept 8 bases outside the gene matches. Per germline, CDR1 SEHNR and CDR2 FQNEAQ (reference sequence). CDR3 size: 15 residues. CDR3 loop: CASSPRAGGRNEQFF. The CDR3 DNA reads TGTGCCAGCAGCCCTAGGGCGGGAGGGCGCAATGAGCAGTTCTTC.

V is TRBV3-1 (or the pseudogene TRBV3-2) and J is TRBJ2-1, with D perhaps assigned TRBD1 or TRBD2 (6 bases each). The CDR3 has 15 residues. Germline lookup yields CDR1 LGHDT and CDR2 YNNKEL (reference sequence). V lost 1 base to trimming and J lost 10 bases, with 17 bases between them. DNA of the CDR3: TGTGCCAGCAGCCAAGTGGGGGGCATTTGGAGGGAGCAGTTCTTC. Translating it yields CASSQVGGIWREQFF.